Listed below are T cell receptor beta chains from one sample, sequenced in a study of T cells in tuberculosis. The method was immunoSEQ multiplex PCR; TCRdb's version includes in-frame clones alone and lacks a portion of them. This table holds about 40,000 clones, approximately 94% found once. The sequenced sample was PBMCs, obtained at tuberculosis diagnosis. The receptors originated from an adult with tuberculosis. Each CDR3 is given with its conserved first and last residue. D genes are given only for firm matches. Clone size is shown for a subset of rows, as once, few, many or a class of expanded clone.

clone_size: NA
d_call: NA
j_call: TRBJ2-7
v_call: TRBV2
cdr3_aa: CASSVGRLGSYEQYF
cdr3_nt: TGTGCCAGCAGTGTGGGGAGACTGGGATCCTACGAGCAGTACTTC

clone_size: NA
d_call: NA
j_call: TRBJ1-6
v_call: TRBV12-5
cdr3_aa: CASGLGHILGSPLHF
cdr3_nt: TGTGCTAGTGGTTTGGGACATATCCTTGGTTCACCCCTCCACTTT

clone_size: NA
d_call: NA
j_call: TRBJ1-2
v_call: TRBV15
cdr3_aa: CATSRDGEMNYGYTF
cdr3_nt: TGTGCCACCAGCAGAGACGGGGAAATGAACTATGGCTACACCTTC

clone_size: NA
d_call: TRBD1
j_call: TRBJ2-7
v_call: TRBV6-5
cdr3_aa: CASSYRRDRPYEQYF
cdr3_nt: TGTGCCAGCAGTTATCGCCGGGACAGGCCCTACGAGCAGTACTTC

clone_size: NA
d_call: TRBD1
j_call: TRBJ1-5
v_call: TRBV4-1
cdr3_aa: CASSQDTGGRQPQHF
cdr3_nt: TGCGCCAGCAGCCAAGATACAGGGGGAAGACAGCCCCAGCATTTT

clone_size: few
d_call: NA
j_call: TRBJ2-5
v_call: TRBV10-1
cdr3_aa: CASYRDEWGETQYF
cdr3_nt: TGCGCCAGCTACAGGGACGAGTGGGGGGAGACCCAGTACTTC

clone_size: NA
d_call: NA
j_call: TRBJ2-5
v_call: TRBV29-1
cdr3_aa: CSVERRLRGETQYF
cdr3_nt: TGCAGCGTTGAGCGGCGCCTTCGAGGGGAGACCCAGTACTTC

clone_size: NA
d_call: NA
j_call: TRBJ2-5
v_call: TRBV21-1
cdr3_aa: CANNRGALGMETQYF
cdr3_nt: TGTGCCAATAACAGGGGGGCGCTTGGTATGGAGACCCAGTACTTC

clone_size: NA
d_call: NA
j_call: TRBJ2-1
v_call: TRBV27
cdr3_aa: CASSFGRGSSYNEQFF
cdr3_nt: TGTGCCAGCAGTTTCGGGCGGGGAAGCTCCTACAATGAGCAGTTCTTC

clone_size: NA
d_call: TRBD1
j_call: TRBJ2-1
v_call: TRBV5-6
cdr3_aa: CASSSRPGQGHNEQFF
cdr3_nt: TGTGCCAGCAGCTCAAGACCGGGACAGGGACACAATGAGCAGTTCTTC

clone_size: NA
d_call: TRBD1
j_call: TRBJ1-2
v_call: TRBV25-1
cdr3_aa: CASSEYGRGNYGYTF
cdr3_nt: TGTGCCAGCAGTGAATATGGCAGGGGGAACTATGGCTACACCTTC

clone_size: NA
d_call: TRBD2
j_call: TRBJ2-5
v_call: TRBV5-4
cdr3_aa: CASSSLAGGPETQYF
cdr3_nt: TGTGCCAGCAGCTCTCTAGCGGGGGGGCCGGAGACCCAGTACTTC

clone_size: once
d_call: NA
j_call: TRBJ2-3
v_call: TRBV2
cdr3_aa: CASSVVTGGTDTQYF
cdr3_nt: TGTGCCAGCAGTGTCGTGACGGGGGGCACAGATACGCAGTATTTT

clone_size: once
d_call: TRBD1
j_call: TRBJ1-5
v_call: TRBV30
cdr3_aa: CAWSTRQGRQPQHF
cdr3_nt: TGTGCCTGGAGTACGAGACAGGGGCGTCAGCCCCAGCATTTT

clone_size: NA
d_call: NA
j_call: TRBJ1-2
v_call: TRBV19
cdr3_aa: CATHGGLNWGYTF
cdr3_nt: TGTGCCACCCATGGAGGGCTTAACTGGGGCTACACCTTC

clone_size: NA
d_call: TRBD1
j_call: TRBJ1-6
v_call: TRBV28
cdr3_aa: CASSIGTGPFPLHF
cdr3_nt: TGTGCCAGCAGCATTGGGACAGGCCCTTTTCCCCTCCACTTT

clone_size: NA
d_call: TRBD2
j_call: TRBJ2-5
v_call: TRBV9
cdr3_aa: CASSVTSGGAIQETQYF
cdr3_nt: TGTGCCAGCAGCGTGACTAGCGGGGGGGCGATCCAAGAGACCCAGTACTTC

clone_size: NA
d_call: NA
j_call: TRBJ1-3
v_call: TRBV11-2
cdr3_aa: CASSPLSGTGNTIYF
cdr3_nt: TGTGCCAGCAGCCCACTTTCCGGGACTGGAAACACCATATATTTT

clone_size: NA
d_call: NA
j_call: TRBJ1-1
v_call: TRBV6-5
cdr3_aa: CASSYSTVNTEAFF
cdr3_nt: TGTGCCAGCAGTTATTCGACAGTGAACACTGAAGCTTTCTTT

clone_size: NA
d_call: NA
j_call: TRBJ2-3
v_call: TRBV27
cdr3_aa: CASSLSPDTQYF
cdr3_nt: TGTGCCAGCAGTTTAAGCCCAGATACGCAGTATTTT

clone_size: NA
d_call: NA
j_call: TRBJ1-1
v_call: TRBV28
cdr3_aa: CASSPDGAGNTEAFF
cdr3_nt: TGTGCCAGCAGCCCCGATGGGGCAGGGAACACTGAAGCTTTCTTT

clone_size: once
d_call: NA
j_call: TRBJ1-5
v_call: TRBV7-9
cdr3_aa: CASSLDPVGHQPQHF
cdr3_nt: TGTGCCAGCAGCTTAGATCCTGTGGGGCATCAGCCCCAGCATTTT

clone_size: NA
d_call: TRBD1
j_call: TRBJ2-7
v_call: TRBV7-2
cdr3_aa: CASSLFQQGDSYEQYF
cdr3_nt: TGTGCCAGCAGCTTATTTCAACAGGGGGACTCCTACGAGCAGTACTTC

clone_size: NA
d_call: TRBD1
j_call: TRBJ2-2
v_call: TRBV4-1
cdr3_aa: CASSQRNGDRPTKENTGELFF
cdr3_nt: TGCGCCAGCAGCCAAAGAAACGGGGACAGGCCGACCAAAGAGAACACCGGGGAGCTGTTTTTT

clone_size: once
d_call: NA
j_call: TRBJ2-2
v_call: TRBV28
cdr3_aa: CASSLSGAGFASGELFF
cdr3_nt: TGTGCCAGCAGTTTATCGGGTGCGGGTTTTGCGTCCGGGGAGCTGTTTTTT

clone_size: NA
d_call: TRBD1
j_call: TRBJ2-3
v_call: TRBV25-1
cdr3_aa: CASTSGGGTDTQYF
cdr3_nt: TGTGCCAGCACCTCAGGGGGCGGCACAGATACGCAGTATTTT

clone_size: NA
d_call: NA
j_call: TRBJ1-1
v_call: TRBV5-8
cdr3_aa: CASSPGDRWDTEAFF
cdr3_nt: TGTGCCAGCAGCCCGGGGGACCGCTGGGACACTGAAGCTTTCTTT

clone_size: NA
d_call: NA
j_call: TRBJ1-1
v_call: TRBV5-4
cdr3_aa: CASSTWNSEAFF
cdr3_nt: TGTGCCAGCAGCACGTGGAACAGTGAAGCTTTCTTT

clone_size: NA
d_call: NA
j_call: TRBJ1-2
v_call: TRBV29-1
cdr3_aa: CSVEDRDITYYGYTF
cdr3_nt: TGCAGCGTTGAAGATCGGGACATCACTTACTATGGCTACACCTTC

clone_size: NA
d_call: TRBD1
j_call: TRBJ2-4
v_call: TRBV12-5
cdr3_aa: CASGLAGQGVAKNIQYF
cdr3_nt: TGTGCTAGTGGTTTGGCTGGACAGGGGGTAGCCAAAAACATTCAGTACTTC

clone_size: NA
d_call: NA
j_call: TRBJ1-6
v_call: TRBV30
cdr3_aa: CAWSQGSNSPLHF
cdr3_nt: TGTGCCTGGAGCCAGGGGAGTAATTCACCCCTCCACTTT

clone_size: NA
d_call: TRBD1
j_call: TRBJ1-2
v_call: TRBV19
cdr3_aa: CASSTGEITWSLSYTF
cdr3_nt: TGTGCCAGCTCAACAGGGGAGATAACATGGTCGTTGAGCTACACCTTC

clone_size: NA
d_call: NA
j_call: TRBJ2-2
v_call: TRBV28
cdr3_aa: CASNLGLNTGELFF
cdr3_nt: TGTGCCAGCAATCTGGGACTCAACACCGGGGAGCTGTTTTTT

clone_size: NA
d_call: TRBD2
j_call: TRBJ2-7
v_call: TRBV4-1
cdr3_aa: CASSQGAGVRSEQYF
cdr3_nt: TGCGCCAGCAGCCAAGGGGCGGGGGTAAGGTCCGAGCAGTACTTC

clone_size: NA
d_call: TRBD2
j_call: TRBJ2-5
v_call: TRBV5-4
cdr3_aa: CASSRSTSGGPGETQYF
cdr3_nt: TGTGCCAGCAGCCGGTCGACTAGCGGGGGGCCAGGAGAGACCCAGTACTTC

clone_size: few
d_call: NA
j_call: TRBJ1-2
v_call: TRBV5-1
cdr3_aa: CASSSDRGSRHYGYTF
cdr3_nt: TGCGCCAGCAGCTCGGACAGAGGCTCTCGGCACTATGGCTACACCTTC

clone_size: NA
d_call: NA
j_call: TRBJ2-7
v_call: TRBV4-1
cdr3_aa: CASSQAPGVLSEQYF
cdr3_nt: TGCGCCAGCAGCCAAGCCCCGGGAGTCCTCTCCGAGCAGTACTTC

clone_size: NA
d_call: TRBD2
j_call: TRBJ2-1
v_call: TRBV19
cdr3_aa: CASRVAGGYNEQFF
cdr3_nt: TGTGCCAGTAGGGTAGCGGGGGGCTACAATGAGCAGTTCTTC

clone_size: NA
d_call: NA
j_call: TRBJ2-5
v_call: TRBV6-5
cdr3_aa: CASTLGQGETQYF
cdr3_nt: TGTGCCAGCACCTTGGGGCAGGGGGAGACCCAGTACTTC

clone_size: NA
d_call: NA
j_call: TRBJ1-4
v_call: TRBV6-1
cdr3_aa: CASSDRIFEKLFF
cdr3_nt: TGTGCCAGCAGTGACAGGATATTCGAAAAACTGTTTTTT

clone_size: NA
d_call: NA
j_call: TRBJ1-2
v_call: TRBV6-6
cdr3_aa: CASSQGPNRDGYTF
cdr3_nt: TGTGCCAGCAGTCAGGGCCCCAACCGAGATGGCTACACCTTC

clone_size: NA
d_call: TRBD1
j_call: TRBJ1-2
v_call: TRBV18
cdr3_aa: CASSPPNRTGKDGYTF
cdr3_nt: TGTGCCAGCTCACCACCGAATCGGACAGGGAAAGATGGCTACACCTTC

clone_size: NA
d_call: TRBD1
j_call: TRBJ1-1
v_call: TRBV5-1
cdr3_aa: CASSPPRGPGGQNTEAFF
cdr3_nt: TGCGCCAGCAGCCCACCCAGGGGCCCAGGGGGCCAGAACACTGAAGCTTTCTTT

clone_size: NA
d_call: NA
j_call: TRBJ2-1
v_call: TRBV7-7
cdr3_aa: CASSLEVGSGYEQFF
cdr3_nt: TGTGCCAGCAGCTTAGAGGTAGGCTCCGGGTATGAGCAGTTCTTC

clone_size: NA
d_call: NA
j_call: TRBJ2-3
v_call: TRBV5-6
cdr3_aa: CASSPQATDTQYF
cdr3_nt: TGTGCCAGCAGCCCCCAGGCTACGGATACGCAGTATTTT

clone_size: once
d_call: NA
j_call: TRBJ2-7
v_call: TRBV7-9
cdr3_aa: CASSRELYEQYF
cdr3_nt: TGTGCCAGCAGCCGAGAACTCTACGAGCAGTACTTC

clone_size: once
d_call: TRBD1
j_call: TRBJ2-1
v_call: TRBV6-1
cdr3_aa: CASSDRGRIHEQFF
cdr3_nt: TGTGCCAGCAGTGACAGGGGGCGCATACATGAGCAGTTCTTC

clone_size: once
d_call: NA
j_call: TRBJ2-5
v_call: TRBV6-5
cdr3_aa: CASSYGQLVETQYF
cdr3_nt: TGTGCCAGCAGTTACGGACAGTTGGTGGAGACCCAGTACTTC

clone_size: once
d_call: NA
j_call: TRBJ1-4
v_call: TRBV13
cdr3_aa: CASSLEPRGLATNEKLFF
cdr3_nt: TGTGCCAGCAGCTTAGAGCCCCGGGGTCTCGCAACTAATGAAAAACTGTTTTTT

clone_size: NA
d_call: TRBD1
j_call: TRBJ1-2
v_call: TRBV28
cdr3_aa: CASSTGGYGYTF
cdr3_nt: TGTGCCAGTTCGACAGGGGGCTATGGCTACACCTTC

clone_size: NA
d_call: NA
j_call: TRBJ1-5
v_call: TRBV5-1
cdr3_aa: CASSVRGNQPQHF
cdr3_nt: TGCGCCAGCAGCGTGAGGGGCAATCAGCCCCAGCATTTT